Below, 32 T cell receptor beta chains from the same sample are listed, as sequenced in a study of resident and recirculating memory T cells in vitiligo (dated 2018 in TCRdb). The method was the immunoSEQ multiplex PCR assay. The clones in this table, taken by TCRdb from immuneACCESS, are in-frame only. Not every clone is retained; where verified, under half of the shortfall comes from an unresolved V gene, and the cause of the rest is unknown. Within this sample are 40,000 to 50,000 clones, with about 90% of them counted one time only. More than 3.5% of the sample lies in the top ten. Sequencing was done on a sample of blood. The receptors originated from a male donor with vitiligo.

V is TRBV7-2 and J is TRBJ1-5; TRBD1 agrees at 7 bases. Looked up from germline, CDR1 is SGHTA and CDR2 is FQGNSA. J lost 4 bases, V lost 2 bases, and 8 bases had no gene match. The CDR3 is 16 amino acids. As DNA, the CDR3 is TGTGCCAGCAGCTTAAGACAGGGTTCCCTTAATCAGCCCCAGCATTTT. It yields the protein CASSLRQGSLNQPQHF.

This chain links TRBV27 with TRBJ2-7; TRBD1 matches at 9 bases. The CDR3 has 16 residues. CDR1 is MNHEY and CDR2 is SMNVEV in the germline V gene (reference sequence). V lost 3 bases and J lost 2; bases outside the gene matches: 8. In nucleotides, the CDR3 is TGTGCCAGCAGTTTCCCGGACAGGGGAGCGACCTACGAGCAGTACTTC. This gives the protein CASSFPDRGATYEQYF.

The chain uses TRBV5-1 and TRBJ2-1; no definite D call. CDR1 is SGHRS, CDR2 YFSETQ, per germline. Between the trimmed V and J ends, which lost 4 bases and 8 bases, there was a span of 13 bases. This CDR3 comprises 13 residues. CDR3 in DNA: TGCGCCAGCAGCGCTAGGCAGCTCGATGAGCAGTTCTTC. Amino acid sequence: CASSARQLDEQFF.

This rearrangement joins TRBV18 to TRBJ1-5; TRBD1 is a possible D gene (6 bases). Germline V gene data show CDR1 as KGHSH and CDR2 as LQKENI. CDR3 length: 13 amino acids. The germline V and J ends were trimmed by 4 bases and 5 bases, with 9 bases remaining between them. CDR3 DNA: TGTGCCAGCTCACGGGACACATATCAGCCCCAGCATTTT. It codes for CASSRDTYQPQHF.

The chain combines TRBV9 with TRBJ2-5; 7 bases align to TRBD2. This CDR3 is 14 amino acids long. Germline loops: CDR1 SGDLS, CDR2 YYNGEE. V shed 4 bases and J 1 base; nucleotides not matched to a gene: 4. Here the CDR3 DNA reads TGTGCCAGCAGCTTATCGGGGGGCCAAGAGACCCAGTACTTC. Translating gives CASSLSGGQETQYF.

The CDR3 region is CASTPGASNQPQHF. In nucleotides, the CDR3 is TGTGCCAGTACCCCAGGGGCAAGCAATCAGCCCCAGCATTTT. The rearrangement links TRBV19 to TRBJ1-5; maybe TRBD1 (6 bases). V was shortened by 7 bases and J by 1 base, with 11 bases between the two germline ends. CDR1 and CDR2 from the germline V gene are LNHDA and SQIVND (reference sequence). The CDR3 consists of 14 residues.

V is TRBV19 and J is TRBJ2-3; 8 bases line up with TRBD1. After removal of 3 bases from V and 2 bases from J, the junction contained 7 bases not matched to a gene. This CDR3 contains 16 residues. Germline CDR1 LNHDA, CDR2 SQIVND (reference sequence). Here the CDR3 reads CASSMYRTGNTDTQYF. CDR3 in DNA: TGTGCCAGTAGTATGTATCGGACAGGGAACACAGATACGCAGTATTTT.

This sequence joins TRBV30 and TRBJ1-5, with TRBD1 matching over 7 bases. CDR1 is GTSNPN and CDR2 is SVGIG in the germline V gene (reference sequence). J lost 0 bases, V lost 1 base, and 6 bases had no gene match. The CDR3 runs 16 residues. This CDR3 reads CAWSGRQGYSNQPQHF. The CDR3 DNA follows: TGTGCCTGGAGTGGCCGACAGGGATATAGCAATCAGCCCCAGCATTTT.

This chain connects TRBV5-1 to TRBJ2-7; 11 nucleotides agree with TRBD2. Germline V gene data show CDR1 as SGHRS and CDR2 as YFSETQ. Trimming removed 4 bases from V and 2 bases from J; junction bases left unmatched: 8. The CDR3 is made up of 16 amino acids. The CDR3 loop is CASSDKTSGGAYEQYF. As DNA, the CDR3 is TGCGCCAGCAGCGACAAAACTAGCGGGGGAGCCTACGAGCAGTACTTC.

The chain employs TRBV7-9 and TRBJ2-5, with a weak D call TRBD1 (6 bases). The DNA end is a closer match to TRBJ2-7, so the J assignment may be wrong. Germline V gives CDR1 SEHNR, CDR2 FQNEAQ (reference sequence). The CDR3 contains 15 residues. CDR3 protein: CASSWGQKRAYEQYF. DNA of the CDR3: TGTGCCAGCAGCTGGGGACAAAAACGGGCCTACGAGCAGTACTTC.

The gene calls are TRBV6-5 and TRBJ1-6; D might be TRBD1 (6 bases). V dropped 6 bases and J dropped 6 bases, with 15 bases sitting between them. CDR1 MNHEY and CDR2 SVGAGI come from the germline V gene. CDR3 length equals 15 residues. CDR3 bases: TGTGCCAGCAGCCCTAACAGGGCGCCTAATTCACCCCTCCACTTT. Protein sequence: CASSPNRAPNSPLHF.

The chain employs TRBV2 and TRBJ2-2, with D unresolved. Germline-derived CDR1 and CDR2 are SNHLY and FYNNEI. V was shortened by 6 bases and J by 5 bases, with 13 bases between the two germline ends. The CDR3 sequence is 14 residues long. The CDR3: CASSASSRTGELFF. CDR3 sequence (DNA): TGTGCCAGCAGCGCCTCCTCGAGGACCGGGGAGCTGTTTTTT. The full variable domain, completed using reference TRBV2 and TRBJ2-2, is EPEVTQTPSHQVTQMGQEVILRCVPISNHLYFYWYRQILGQKVEFLVSFYNNEISEKSEIFDDQFSVERPDGSNFTLKIRSTKLEDSAMYFCASSASSRTGELFFGEGSRLTVL.

The rearrangement joins TRBV18 to TRBJ1-2, with D uncertain. The length of the CDR3 is 15 residues. Germline values: CDR1 KGHSH, CDR2 LQKENI. Trimming shortened V by 2 bases and J by 1 base, and 11 bases separated the two germline ends. The CDR3, as DNA: TGTGCCAGCTCACCAACAGAACATGTTAACTATGGCTACACCTTC. Its translation is CASSPTEHVNYGYTF.

V usage is TRBV4-2 and J usage is TRBJ2-3, with 8 nucleotides matching TRBD2. This CDR3 is built from 18 residues. CDR1 and CDR2 from the germline V gene are LGHNA and YNFKEQ. J was trimmed by 1 base and V by 3 bases; bases with no gene match: 12. CDR3 nucleotides: TGTGCCAGCAGCCACGCCCCGGGGGGGCGGTTGGGCACAGATACGCAGTATTTT. Its protein is CASSHAPGGRLGTDTQYF.

J is TRBJ2-1 and V is TRBV5-1, with TRBD1 identical over 10 bases. Trimming at V came to 4 bases and at J to 3 bases, leaving 4 bases not matched to a gene. The CDR3 has 15 residues. Germline V gene lookup returns CDR1 SGHRS and CDR2 YFSETQ. The CDR3 here is CASSMTGGVYNEQFF. DNA for the CDR3: TGCGCCAGCAGCATGACAGGGGGCGTCTACAATGAGCAGTTCTTC.

V usage is TRBV14 and J usage is TRBJ2-4; maybe TRBD1 (6 bases). The germline V gene encodes CDR1 SGHDN and CDR2 FVKESK. The CDR3 sequence is 15 residues long. V was cut by 6 bases and J by 5 bases, with 17 bases left in between. Written as DNA, the CDR3 is TGTGCCAGCAGTCCCGCCCTTGGGGGCGAAAACATTCAGTACTTC. As protein: CASSPALGGENIQYF.

This clone came up once. V usage is TRBV6-5 and J usage is TRBJ2-7; TRBD2 matches 8 bases. This CDR3 contains 15 residues. Looked up from germline, CDR1 is MNHEY and CDR2 is SVGAGI. The junction had 3 bases not matched to a gene; V was cut back by 1 base and J by 1 base. CDR3: CASSYFSGGSYEQYF. Here the CDR3 DNA reads TGTGCCAGCAGTTACTTCAGCGGGGGTTCCTACGAGCAGTACTTC.

The gene calls are TRBV6-5 and TRBJ2-7; D uncertain. Trimming shortened V by 6 bases and J by 0 bases, and 9 bases separated the two germline ends. The length of the CDR3 is 13 residues. CDR1 and CDR2 (germline): MNHEY, SVGAGI. The CDR3 loop is CASRTVNSYEQYF. The DNA for the CDR3 is TGTGCCAGCAGAACGGTTAACTCCTACGAGCAGTACTTC.

This rearrangement joins TRBV10-3 to TRBJ2-3, with 10 bases aligning to TRBD2. V trimming: 10 bases; J trimming: 2 bases; junction bases outside the gene matches: 6. Germline V gene lookup returns CDR1 ENHRY and CDR2 SYGVKD. This CDR3 spans 14 amino acids. The CDR3 loop reads CATSLAGPTDTQYF. The CDR3 DNA sequence: TGTGCCACTTCACTAGCGGGGCCCACAGATACGCAGTATTTT.

The chain has TRBV7-2 and TRBJ2-7, with D possibly being TRBD1 (6 bases). The CDR3 spans 13 residues. Trimming shortened V by 5 bases and J by 3 bases, and 11 bases separated the two germline ends. The germline gives CDR1 SGHTA, CDR2 FQGNSA. DNA of the CDR3: TGTGCCAGCAGCCTAAGGGACATCTACGAGCAGTACTTC. It translates to CASSLRDIYEQYF.

The chain couples TRBV7-6 to TRBJ2-7; perhaps TRBD2 as D (7 bases). V gave up 1 base and J gave up 5 bases, with 12 bases separating them. This CDR3 is built from 14 residues. Germline CDR1 and CDR2: SGHVS and FNYEAQ. CDR3 in amino acids: CASSLGVGGHEQYF. CDR3 sequence (DNA): TGTGCCAGCAGCTTAGGTGTGGGGGGGCACGAGCAGTACTTC.

The V and J genes are TRBV7-2 and TRBJ2-7; D not resolved. This CDR3 contains 14 residues. CDR1 is SGHTA and CDR2 is FQGNSA in the germline V gene. Trimming pared 3 bases from V and 0 bases from J, leaving 9 bases between. The CDR3 loop is CASSFSVSSYEQYF. CDR3 in DNA: TGTGCCAGCAGCTTTTCGGTGAGCTCCTACGAGCAGTACTTC.

This chain uses TRBV5-4 with TRBJ2-4; tentatively, D is TRBD1 (5 bases). The germline V gene encodes CDR1 SGHNT and CDR2 YYREEE (reference sequence). V was trimmed by 3 bases and J by 6 bases, leaving 13 bases between them. CDR3 length equals 14 residues. The CDR3 DNA follows: TGTGCCAGCAGCTCTGCAGGGTTTAGAAACATTCAGTACTTC. It encodes CASSSAGFRNIQYF.

The V gene is TRBV10-3, the J gene TRBJ2-7; 7 bases line up with TRBD2. This CDR3 contains 17 residues. With 3 bases clipped from V and 1 base from J, the junction kept 12 bases outside the gene matches. The V gene's germline CDR1 is ENHRY and CDR2 SYGVKD. The CDR3 nucleotides read TGTGCCATCAGTGATCGGTCGAGAAGCGGGGCGTCCTACGAGCAGTACTTC. Its protein is CAISDRSRSGASYEQYF.

The rearrangement links TRBV4-1 to TRBJ1-2; D not certain. V lost 1 base and J lost 0, with 9 bases in between. Germline assignment: CDR1 MGHRA and CDR2 YSYEKL. This CDR3 region has 15 residues. The CDR3 loop is CASSQVANSNYGYTF. The CDR3 DNA is TGCGCCAGCAGCCAAGTAGCAAATTCTAACTATGGCTACACCTTC.

The gene calls are TRBV4-3 and TRBJ1-2; 7 bases align to TRBD1. In germline, CDR1 is LGHNA, CDR2 YSLEER. The CDR3 has 15 residues. The J segment lost 4 bases and the V segment lost 2 bases, leaving 7 bases of the junction unmatched. The CDR3, as DNA: TGCGCCAGCAGCCAACTCTCAGGGGGGTCCTATGGCTACACCTTC. Translation: CASSQLSGGSYGYTF.

The rearrangement joins TRBV5-1 to TRBJ1-1, with 8 positions matching TRBD1. Looked up from germline, CDR1 is SGHRS and CDR2 is YFSETQ. V shed 1 base and J 1 base; nucleotides not matched to a gene: 0. CDR3 size: 14 residues. CDR3 bases: TGCGCCAGCAGCTTGCAGGGGGCGAACACTGAAGCTTTCTTT. This gives the protein CASSLQGANTEAFF.

V gene TRBV5-1 combines with J gene TRBJ1-4, with a weak D call TRBD1 (5 bases). This CDR3 contains 14 residues. V lost 4 bases to trimming and J lost 5 bases, with 12 bases between them. Germline V CDR1 and CDR2: SGHRS, YFSETQ. CDR3 in DNA: TGCGCCAGCAGCAGGGGAGGGGTCAATGAAAAACTGTTTTTT. It yields the protein CASSRGGVNEKLFF.

Concerning this clone: One end of the junction is discordant with germline, which a read error may explain. This chain connects TRBV7-2 to TRBJ1-6; possible D gene TRBD1, 5 bases. In germline, CDR1 is SGHTA, CDR2 FQGNSA. The CDR3 consists of 12 residues. The CDR3 sequence: CASSFLGGPPHF. CDR3 sequence (DNA): TGTGCCAGCAGCTTCCTCGGGGGTCCCCCCCACTTT.

The gene calls are TRBV29-1 and TRBJ2-5, with a tentative D call TRBD1 (5 bases). Germline CDR1 SQVTM, CDR2 ANQGSEA. V lost 4 bases, J lost 7 bases, and 13 bases lay in between. The CDR3 loop spans 12 amino acids. The CDR3: CSVGFQGGTQYF. CDR3 DNA: TGCAGCGTTGGCTTCCAGGGTGGGACCCAGTACTTC.

CDR3 residues: CASRPIRAGANVLTF. The DNA for the CDR3 is TGTGCCAGTAGGCCGATTCGGGCTGGGGCCAACGTCCTGACTTTC. V gene TRBV19 combines with J gene TRBJ2-6, with D hard to call. CDR3 length equals 15 residues. Trimming stripped 6 bases from V and 2 bases from J, with 11 bases between. CDR1 LNHDA and CDR2 SQIVND come from the germline V gene (reference sequence). Variable domain in full (rest from reference TRBV19 and TRBJ2-6): DGGITQSPKYLFRKEGQNVTLSCEQNLNHDAMYWYRQDPGQGLRLIYYSQIVNDFQKGDIAEGYSVSREKKESFPLTVTSAQKNPTAFYLCASRPIRAGANVLTFGAGSRLTVL.

This chain uses TRBV14 with TRBJ2-1; the D is unclear. Deletions cut 0 bases from V and 9 bases from J, with 12 bases between. The germline CDR1 and CDR2 sequences are SGHDN and FVKESK. This CDR3 has 14 amino acids. The CDR3 loop is CASSQETTLGEQFF. CDR3 coding DNA: TGTGCCAGCAGCCAAGAAACCACTCTTGGTGAGCAGTTCTTC.